This T cell receptor (beta chain) originates from a study of metastatic and nonmetastatic thyroid tumors. Treatment of any kind had been given to no patient before thyroid surgery. CDR1 is MNHEY and CDR2 is SVGAGI in the germline V gene. CDR3 length: 17 amino acids. Trimming removed 7 bases from V and 8 bases from J, with 27 bases in between. This clone was seen at least ten times. A single base separates this from a much larger clone, so it may be a read error. Original analysis: The distant-metastasis classifier for papillary thyroid cancer was built from CDR3 differences across clinicopathological groups. TCRdb reprocessed the PCR reads via MiXCR. The V and J calls were not made by the authors but by TCRdb's processing. The data hold 50,000 to 60,000 clones, with roughly a sixth observed a single time.

This TCR came from a female donor with papillary thyroid cancer or a benign thyroid nodule (not recorded which). Some clones in this sample may be carry-over from other donors' samples. Sequenced material: blood. This rearrangement joins TRBV6-5 to TRBJ2-1; perhaps TRBD2 as D (6 bases). The CDR3 is CASTQDYYLAVGDEQFF. CDR3 DNA sequence: TGTGCCAGCACCCAGGACTACTATTTGGCGGTAGGGGATGAGCAGTTCTTC.